These 2 T cell receptor beta chains originate from one sample sequenced in a study of early T cells in non-severe SARS-CoV-2 infection. Via MiXCR, TCRdb re-called the 5' RACE reads, giving one row per CDR3 protein. Counted here are about 61,000 distinct CDR3 sequences, less than 14% occurring once; the ten biggest clones make up around 1.6%. Source material: whole blood. The source is an adult who was a healthcare worker with PCR-confirmed SARS-CoV-2 infection or an uninfected control (not recorded which).

Ten or more counts support this clonotype. The V call is TRBV6-1, the J call TRBJ1-2; 7 positions agree with TRBD1. V was pared by 8 bases and J by 4 bases, with 7 bases of the junction left unmatched. This CDR3 is 13 amino acids long. The germline CDR1 and CDR2 sequences are MNHNS and SASEGT. CDR3: CASRDRKSYGYTF. The DNA for the CDR3 is TGTGCCAGCCGGGACAGAAAATCCTATGGCTACACCTTC.

In its sample, this clonotype was seen many times. The rearrangement joins TRBV7-6 to TRBJ2-3; no reliable D call. Germline values: CDR1 SGHVS, CDR2 FNYEAQ. The V end lost 0 bases, the J end lost 5 bases, and 6 bases lay between the germline ends. CDR3 size: 13 residues. The CDR3 DNA follows: TGTGCCAGCAGCTTAGCGTTCGAAGATACGCAGTATTTT. Translating gives CASSLAFEDTQYF. The full variable domain, completed using reference TRBV7-6 and TRBJ2-3, is GAGVSQSPRYKVTKRGQDVALRCDPISGHVSLYWYRQALGQGPEFLTYFNYEAQQDKSGLPNDRFSAERPEGSISTLTIQRTEQRDSAMYRCASSLAFEDTQYFGPGTRLTVL.